Listed here are 11 T cell receptor beta chains from one sample, sequenced in a study of blood T cell repertoires in COVID-19. Produced via immunoSEQ multiplex PCR; TCRdb's table is partial and in-frame only. Altogether approximately 100,000 clones are present, under 80% being singletons, with the ten largest covering 20% to 25%. The sample was peripheral blood. The receptors were gathered from a man in his 70s with active or convalescent COVID-19.

The chain recombines TRBV2 with TRBJ2-2; a weak D match, TRBD1 (5 bases). V lost 7 bases and J lost 3, with 21 bases in between. Germline V gives CDR1 SNHLY, CDR2 FYNNEI. This CDR3 comprises 17 residues. CDR3 DNA: TGTGCCAGCATGTATGAGGCCAGGCAGGGATACACCGGGGAGCTGTTTTTT. Its protein product is CASMYEARQGYTGELFF.

This clone occurred once. V and J are TRBV24-1 and TRBJ1-2; D gene unclear. The germline V gene has CDR1 KGHDR and CDR2 SFDVKD. The V end lost 12 bases, the J end lost 4 bases, and 5 bases lay between the germline ends. The CDR3 totals 9 residues. CDR3 amino acids: CARSYGYTF. DNA of the CDR3: TGTGCCCGGTCCTATGGCTACACCTTC.

The chain's CDR3 is CASSLVAGEGTEAFF. Here the CDR3 DNA reads TGTGCCAGCAGCTTAGTCGCGGGGGAAGGCACTGAAGCTTTCTTT. The rearrangement uses TRBV7-3 and TRBJ1-1; D might be TRBD1 (5 bases). The CDR3 sequence is 15 residues long. The ends were cut back, 2 bases at V and 4 bases at J, with 14 bases in the middle. Germline V gives CDR1 SGHTA, CDR2 FQGTGA.

The chain employs TRBV7-6 and TRBJ2-5, with 8 bases aligning to TRBD1. The CDR3 runs to 12 residues. V shed 6 bases, J shed 4 bases, and the junction held 1 base outside the gene matches. Germline lookup yields CDR1 SGHVS and CDR2 FNYEAQ. This CDR3 is CASRDRVETQYF. In DNA, the CDR3 is TGTGCCAGCAGGGACAGGGTAGAGACCCAGTACTTC.

The V gene is TRBV30, the J gene TRBJ1-1; TRBD1 is a possible D gene (5 bases). V lost 3 bases, J lost 1 base, and 9 bases lay in between. CDR3 size: 13 residues. Germline lookup yields CDR1 GTSNPN and CDR2 SVGIG (reference sequence). CDR3 region: CAWRTGGNTEAFF. Written as DNA, the CDR3 is TGTGCCTGGAGGACGGGGGGGAACACTGAAGCTTTCTTT.

This sequence joins TRBV6-5 and TRBJ1-2, with D unclear. The CDR3 has 13 residues. V was cut by 2 bases and J by 4 bases, with 8 bases left in between. Germline V CDR1 and CDR2: MNHEY, SVGAGI. This CDR3 is CASSYQASYGYTF. CDR3 bases: TGTGCCAGCAGTTACCAGGCCAGCTATGGCTACACCTTC.

This sequence joins TRBV6-6 and TRBJ1-1, with 9 bases matching TRBD1. This CDR3 region has 14 residues. Germline V lookup: CDR1 MNHNY, CDR2 SVGAGI (reference sequence). The junction had 5 bases not matched to a gene; V was cut back by 6 bases and J by 3 bases. CDR3 loop: CASRTGGAYTEAFF. CDR3 coding DNA: TGTGCCAGCAGAACAGGGGGCGCGTACACTGAAGCTTTCTTT.

This clone was counted a few times. The chain recombines TRBV11-3 with TRBJ1-1; D ambiguous. V dropped 0 bases and J dropped 3 bases, with 8 bases sitting between them. The CDR3 sequence is 14 residues long. CDR1 is SGHNT and CDR2 is YENEEA in the germline V gene. This CDR3 reads CASSLDGGDTEAFF. As DNA, the CDR3 is TGTGCCAGCAGCTTAGACGGCGGGGACACTGAAGCTTTCTTT.

The gene calls are TRBV3-1 (or the pseudogene TRBV3-2) and TRBJ2-1; possible D gene TRBD2, 6 bases. CDR3 length: 15 residues. CDR1 and CDR2 (germline): LGHDT, YNNKEL (reference sequence). V was shortened by 4 bases and J by 4 bases, with 14 bases between the two germline ends. CDR3: CASSRGVAVYNEQFF. As DNA, the CDR3 is TGTGCCAGCAGCCGGGGAGTAGCGGTTTACAATGAGCAGTTCTTC.

This clone has a handful of counts. The genes are TRBV4-2 and TRBJ2-3, with D perhaps TRBD2 (6 bases). V lost 0 bases to trimming and J lost 4 bases, with 11 bases between them. The CDR3 has 15 residues. Germline V gene sequence: CDR1 LGHNA, CDR2 YNFKEQ. CDR3 coding DNA: TGTGCCAGCAGCCAAGAGTGGAGGGGTGCAGATACGCAGTATTTT. Residues: CASSQEWRGADTQYF.

The chain combines TRBV5-1 with TRBJ2-5; TRBD1 matches 8 bases. In germline, CDR1 is SGHRS, CDR2 YFSETQ. This CDR3 has 14 residues. Germline trimming cut 2 bases from V and 3 bases from J; bases unmatched to any gene: 3. This chain's CDR3 is CASSFQGAEETQYF. Here the CDR3 DNA reads TGCGCCAGCAGCTTTCAGGGGGCGGAAGAGACCCAGTACTTC.